The rows below give T cell receptor beta chains drawn from one sample of a study of cytomegalovirus exposure and HLA in healthy donors. Some clones are missing from TCRdb's copy, which holds only in-frame ones; the method was immunoSEQ multiplex PCR. The top ten hold roughly 7% of the sample, which has about 150,000 clones, about 10% seen once. The source material was PBMCs. Receptor source: a woman aged 40 to 55 in good health and CMV-seropositive. Each CDR3 is given with its conserved first and last residue. Fields, in order: V gene, clone size, J gene, D gene, CDR3 DNA, CDR3 protein. A D gene is named only where the DNA matches it firmly. Clone size, where shown, is once, few, many, or a class for clones that have expanded.

TRBV7-9,NA,TRBJ1-6,TRBD1,TGTGCCATTCGGACAGGGCCTAATTCACCCCTCCACTTT,CAIRTGPNSPLHF
TRBV5-6,few,TRBJ1-2,NA,TGTGCCAGCAGCTTGGTAGGGGGACGATATGGCTACACCTTC,CASSLVGGRYGYTF
TRBV9,few,TRBJ2-3,TRBD1,TGTGCCAGCAGCGAGAAGGACAGGGTCGCAGATACGCAGTATTTT,CASSEKDRVADTQYF
TRBV4-3,few,TRBJ2-1,NA,TGCGCCAGCAGCCAAGTCCGCGGCAATGAGCAGTTCTTC,CASSQVRGNEQFF
TRBV7-3,NA,TRBJ1-1,TRBD1,TGTGCCAGCAGCTCCGGGACAGGGGGCGCAGCTTTCTTT,CASSSGTGGAAFF
TRBV7-2,NA,TRBJ2-5,NA,TGTGCCAGCAGCGGCCGGGACAAAGGGCAAGAGACCCAGTACTTC,CASSGRDKGQETQYF
TRBV29-1,NA,TRBJ1-2,NA,TGCAGCGTTGAAGGTGGTGAGAAGGGAGTTTGGAGCTATGGCTACACCTTC,CSVEGGEKGVWSYGYTF
TRBV27,NA,TRBJ2-7,NA,TGTGCCAGCAGTTTATCGACGGGGGATGCCTACGAGCAGTACTTC,CASSLSTGDAYEQYF
TRBV19,NA,TRBJ2-7,TRBD1,TGTGCCAGTAGTATCTCCGGGACAGGTCGCTACGAGCAGTACTTC,CASSISGTGRYEQYF
TRBV19,few,TRBJ1-1,NA,TGTGCCAGTAGTACAGTCGAACCCCTTGCTGCTTTCTTT,CASSTVEPLAAFF
TRBV6-5,NA,TRBJ1-2,TRBD1,TGTGCCAGCAGACCGGGACAGGGTAACTATGGCTACACCTTC,CASRPGQGNYGYTF
TRBV6-1,NA,TRBJ1-2,TRBD1,TGTGCCAGCAGTGAAGGACAGGGGACAAGCTACACCTTC,CASSEGQGTSYTF
TRBV5-6,NA,TRBJ2-5,NA,TGTGCCAGCAGCTTGGAGGGGGTTTCAGAGACCCAGTACTTC,CASSLEGVSETQYF
TRBV5-6,NA,TRBJ1-2,TRBD1,TGTGCCAGCAGCTTGACAGGGGTCCTTCACTATGGCTACACCTTC,CASSLTGVLHYGYTF
TRBV13,NA,TRBJ2-7,TRBD2,TGTGCCAGCAGCCAACTGACTCCGGGACTAGCGGGGGGCCGTGTTTCCTACGAGCAGTACTTC,CASSQLTPGLAGGRVSYEQYF